The clone carrying this T cell receptor (beta chain) was observed a few times. TCRdb re-called the RACE reads through MiXCR, storing one row per CDR3 protein. The sample holds tens of thousands of distinct CDR3 sequences, approximately 8.6% seen once. This record belongs to a study of human T cells and chemical hapten exposure. Documented time point: patch test 1, 2 weeks after DPC sensitization. This sample's treatment: therapeutic diphenylcyclopropenone sensitization with weekly scalp DPC. Every patch test was put on after a blood sample was taken. The CDR3 has 12 residues. Germline values: CDR1 SGHTA, CDR2 FQGNSA. V lost 6 bases and J 2 bases, leaving 6 bases between the germline ends.

The chain is built from TRBV7-2 and TRBJ2-3; D not resolved. This TCR derives from a woman aged 40 to 50 with alopecia areata. Some clones in this sample may be carry-over from other donors' samples. The material sequenced was whole blood, taken in connection with sensitization to the hapten diphenylcyclopropenone (DPC). The CDR3 DNA is TGTGCCAGCAGTCGGGTCACAGATACGCAGTATTTT. It specifies CASSRVTDTQYF.